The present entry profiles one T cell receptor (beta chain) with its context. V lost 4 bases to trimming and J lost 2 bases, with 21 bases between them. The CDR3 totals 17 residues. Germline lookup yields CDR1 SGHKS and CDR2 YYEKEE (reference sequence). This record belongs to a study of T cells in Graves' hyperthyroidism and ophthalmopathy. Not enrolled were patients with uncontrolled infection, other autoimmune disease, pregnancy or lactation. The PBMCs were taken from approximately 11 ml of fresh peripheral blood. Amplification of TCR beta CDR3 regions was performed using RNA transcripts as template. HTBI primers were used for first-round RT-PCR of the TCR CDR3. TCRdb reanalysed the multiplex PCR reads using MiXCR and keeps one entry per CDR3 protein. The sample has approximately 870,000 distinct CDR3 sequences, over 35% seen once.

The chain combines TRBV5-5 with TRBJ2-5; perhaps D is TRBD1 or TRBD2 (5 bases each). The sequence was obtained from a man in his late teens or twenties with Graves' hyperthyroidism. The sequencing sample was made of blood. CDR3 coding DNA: TGTGCCAGCAGCGCCCCATCCCGGTGGGACCGACAAGAGACCCAGTACTTC. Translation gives CASSAPSRWDRQETQYF.